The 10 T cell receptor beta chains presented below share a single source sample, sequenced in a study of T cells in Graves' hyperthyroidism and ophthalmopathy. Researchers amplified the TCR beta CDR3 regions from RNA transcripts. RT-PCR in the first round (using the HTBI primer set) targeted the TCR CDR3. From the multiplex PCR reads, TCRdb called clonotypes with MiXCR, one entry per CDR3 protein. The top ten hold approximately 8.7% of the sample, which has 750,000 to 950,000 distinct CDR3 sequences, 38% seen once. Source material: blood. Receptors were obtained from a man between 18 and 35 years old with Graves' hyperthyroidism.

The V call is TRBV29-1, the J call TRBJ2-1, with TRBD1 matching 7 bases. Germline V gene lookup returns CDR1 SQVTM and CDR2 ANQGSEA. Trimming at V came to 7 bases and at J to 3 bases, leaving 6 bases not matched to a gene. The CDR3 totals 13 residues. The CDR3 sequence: CSASGQRYNEQFF. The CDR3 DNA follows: TGCAGCGCGTCGGGACAGCGCTACAATGAGCAGTTCTTC.

The CDR3 protein is CASSVEPGISNQPQHF. The CDR3 coding sequence is TGTGCCAGCAGCGTAGAGCCAGGGATTAGCAATCAGCCCCAGCATTTT. This rearrangement joins TRBV9 to TRBJ1-5; tentative D call: TRBD1 (5 bases). The V and J ends lost 0 bases and 0 bases respectively, with 10 bases between them. The germline CDR1 and CDR2 sequences are SGDLS and YYNGEE. The CDR3 has 16 amino acids.

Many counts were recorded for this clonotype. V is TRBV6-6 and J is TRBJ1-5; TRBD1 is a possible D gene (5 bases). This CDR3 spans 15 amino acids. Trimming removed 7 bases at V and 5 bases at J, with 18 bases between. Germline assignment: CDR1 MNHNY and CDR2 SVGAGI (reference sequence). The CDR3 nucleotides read TGTGCCAGCAATCACCGGGAGGGGTTCTATCAGCCCCAGCATTTT. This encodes CASNHREGFYQPQHF.

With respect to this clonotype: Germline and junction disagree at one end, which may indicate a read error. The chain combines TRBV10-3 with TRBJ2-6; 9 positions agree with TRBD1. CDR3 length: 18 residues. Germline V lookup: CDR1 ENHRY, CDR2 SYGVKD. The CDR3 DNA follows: TGTGCCAGCAGTTACAGGGACAGGGTGAGCTCTGGGGCCAACGTCCTGACTTTC. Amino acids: CASSYRDRVSSGANVLTF.

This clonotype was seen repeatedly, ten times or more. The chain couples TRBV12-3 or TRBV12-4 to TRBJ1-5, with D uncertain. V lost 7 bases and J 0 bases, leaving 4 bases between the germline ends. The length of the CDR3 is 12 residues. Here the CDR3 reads CASTHSNQPQHF. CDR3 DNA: TGTGCCAGCACTCATAGCAATCAGCCCCAGCATTTT.

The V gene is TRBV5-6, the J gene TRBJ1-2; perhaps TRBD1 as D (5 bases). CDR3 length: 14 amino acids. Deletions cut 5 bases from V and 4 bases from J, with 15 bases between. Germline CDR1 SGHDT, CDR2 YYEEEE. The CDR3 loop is CASSNGGNSYGYTF. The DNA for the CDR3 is TGTGCCAGCAGTAACGGGGGGAACAGCTATGGCTACACCTTC.

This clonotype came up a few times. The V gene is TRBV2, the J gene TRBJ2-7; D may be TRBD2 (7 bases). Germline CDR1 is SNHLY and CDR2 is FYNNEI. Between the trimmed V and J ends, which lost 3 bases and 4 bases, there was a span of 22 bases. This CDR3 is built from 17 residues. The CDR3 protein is CASSDGGARTGGYEQYF. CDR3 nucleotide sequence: TGTGCCAGCAGTGATGGGGGGGCTCGCACGGGTGGTTACGAGCAGTACTTC. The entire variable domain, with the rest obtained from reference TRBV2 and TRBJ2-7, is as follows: EPEVTQTPSHQVTQMGQEVILRCVPISNHLYFYWYRQILGQKVEFLVSFYNNEISEKSEIFDDQFSVERPDGSNFTLKIRSTKLEDSAMYFCASSDGGARTGGYEQYFGPGTRLTVT.

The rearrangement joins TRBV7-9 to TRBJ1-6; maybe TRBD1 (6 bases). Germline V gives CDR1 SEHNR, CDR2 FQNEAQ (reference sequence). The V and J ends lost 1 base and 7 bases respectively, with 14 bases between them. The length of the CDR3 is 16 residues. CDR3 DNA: TGTGCCAGCAGCTTAGTTACAGGGAGGGACAATTCACCCCTCCACTTT. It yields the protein CASSLVTGRDNSPLHF.

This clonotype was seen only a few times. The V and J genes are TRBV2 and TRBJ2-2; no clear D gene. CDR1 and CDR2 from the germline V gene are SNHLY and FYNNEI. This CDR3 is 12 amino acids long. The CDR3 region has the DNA TGTGGAAGAGAAAGTTACACCGGGGAGCTGTTTTTT. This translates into CGRESYTGELFF.

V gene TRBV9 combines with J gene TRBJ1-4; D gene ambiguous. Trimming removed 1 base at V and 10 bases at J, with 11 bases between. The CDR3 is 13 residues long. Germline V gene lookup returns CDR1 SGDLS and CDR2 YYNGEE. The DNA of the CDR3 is TGTGCCAGCAGCGTATCCGCAGATGGAAAACTGTTTTTT. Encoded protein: CASSVSADGKLFF. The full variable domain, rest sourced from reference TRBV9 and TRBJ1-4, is DSGVTQTPKHLITATGQRVTLRCSPRSGDLSVYWYQQSLDQGLQFLIQYYNGEERAKGNILERFSAQQFPDLHSELNLSSLELGDSALYFCASSVSADGKLFFGSGTQLSVL.